This T cell receptor (beta chain) was identified during a study of response to subunit inactivated influenza vaccine. General observations from the study: The authors suggested that every seasonal influenza vaccination recruits few new T cells.

With 4 bases clipped from V and 5 bases from J, the junction kept 8 bases outside the gene matches. The length of the CDR3 is 16 residues. Germline V gives CDR1 SGHRS, CDR2 YFSETQ. Of note for this clonotype: Its antigen remains unknown.

MiXCR was run by TCRdb on the RT-PCR reads, yielding one entry per CDR3 protein. The data show some 850,000 distinct CDR3 sequences, with approximately 17% seen just once and around 9.9% held by the top ten. This sample comprised PBMCs from blood, obtained about 5 days after vaccination. This chain joins TRBV5-1 and TRBJ2-5, with 13 bases matching TRBD2. The TCR originated in a man aged 45-60 years who received an inactivated influenza vaccine. CDR3 nucleotide sequence: TGCGCCAGCAGCCGCGGGACTAGCGGGGCTCGGGAGACCCAGTACTTC. Translation: CASSRGTSGARETQYF.